Detailed here is one TCR beta chain. The antigen it binds to is not known. Base qualities are not provided; no much larger clone lies one nucleotide away. This sample is drawn from a study of CD8+CD57+ T cells in acquired aplastic anemia (dated by TCRdb to the late 2010s). Describing the broader study: On average, sorted CD4+ and CD8+ cells yielded 3.2 ug of extracted DNA, with a range of roughly 0.18 to 27.4 ug. A CD8+CD57+ expansion meant a frequency higher than the mean frequency seen in healthy subjects.

Genomic DNA was used as template for profiling of TCR beta VDJ combinations and CDR3 sequences. An Illumina HiSeq 2000 was the platform used for TCR repertoire sequencing. The paper's processing steps were these. TRBV/TRBJ rearrangement plots, CDR3 size and DJ length profiles, and Simpson's diversity index were used to assess repertoires. The immunodominant clone was defined as the most abundant DNA sequence in deep sequencing data. CDR3 amino acid sequences were screened for sharing across subjects and were compared with published repertoires and the VDJdb database. TCRdb applied fastp at Q25 and MiXCR to the public reads, then kept only in-frame beta chains. Entries that share a CDR3 protein sequence are merged under the most common genes and DNA. The V and J calls were determined by TCRdb, not by the authors. The sample data list about 180,000 distinct CDR3 sequences, and around 60% of these were observed just once. The ten top clones hold under 45% of the sample.

The patients picked for sequencing were ones in whom flow cytometry had shown an expansion of CD8+CD57+ cells. Every patient had a diagnosis of severe acquired aplastic anemia based on International Study of Aplastic Anemia and Agranulocytosis and Camitta criteria. At the time blood was sampled, none of the patients had received any therapy. In this study, sorted CD4+ and CD8+ T cells from the blood of healthy subjects and of severe aplastic anemia patients had their TCR repertoires deep-sequenced. In the USA, patient enrollment took place under clinicaltrials.gov protocols 00001620, 01623167, 00001397, 00071045, 00081523 and 00961064. Ficoll-Paque density gradient centrifugation was used to isolate peripheral blood mononuclear cells. Before DNA extraction, CD4+ and CD8+ T cells were sorted by FACS or by magnetic beads. The CDR3 runs 17 amino acids, cysteine and phenylalanine included. Of all the DNA, just the CDR3 is kept, 51 bases in frame from base 1. The junction carries 18 bases between V and J, which are trimmed by 2 bases and 1 base respectively. Reading the germline V gene gives CDR1 SGHVS and CDR2 FNYEAQ.

General study outcomes and caveats: Around 31 CD8+ CDR3 sequences were shared between patients and controls but appeared highly expressed in patients and within their immunodominant clones. CD8+ Simpson's diversity did not differ significantly between patients and healthy controls (P=0.060).

Sequencing used sorted CD4+, CD8+, or CD8+CD57+ T cells (not recorded which) from PBMCs. The clonotype comes from a human donor with aplastic anemia. The rearranged segments are TRBV7-6 and TRBJ2-7; a tentative D match to TRBD2 spans 5 bases. The CDR3 sequence is CASSLSRSSPVSYEQYF. The DNA sequence reads TGTGCCAGCAGCTTATCTAGGTCTAGCCCCGTGTCCTACGAGCAGTACTTC.